This T cell receptor (beta chain) was found in a study of cytomegalovirus exposure and HLA in healthy donors. Findings and limits, study-wide: TCR sequences were mostly rare, though some public TCRs occurred in many donors. Roughly uniform depth of sequencing across donors was assumed in presence/absence analyses. As a later analysis revealed, the rate of TCR association differed by HLA locus, with DRB1 most and HLA-C fewest.

In the case of this clone: Its antigen remains unidentified.

PCR involved 60 Vbeta and 13 Jbeta primers. Produced via immunoSEQ multiplex PCR; TCRdb's table is partial and in-frame only. The sample consists of 90,000 to 140,000 clones, approximately 69% of them appearing once. The junction had 10 bases not matched to a gene; V was cut back by 6 bases and J by 0 bases. This CDR3 contains 16 residues. CDR1 is MNHEY, CDR2 SMNVEV, per germline (reference sequence). This TCR derives from a man aged 25 to 40 in good health and CMV-seronegative. V gene TRBV27 combines with J gene TRBJ1-1; 7 nucleotides match TRBD1. The sequencing input was PBMCs. CDR3 in DNA: TGTGCCAGCAGCGACCTTATACAGGGGTTGAACACTGAAGCTTTCTTT. It encodes CASSDLIQGLNTEAFF.